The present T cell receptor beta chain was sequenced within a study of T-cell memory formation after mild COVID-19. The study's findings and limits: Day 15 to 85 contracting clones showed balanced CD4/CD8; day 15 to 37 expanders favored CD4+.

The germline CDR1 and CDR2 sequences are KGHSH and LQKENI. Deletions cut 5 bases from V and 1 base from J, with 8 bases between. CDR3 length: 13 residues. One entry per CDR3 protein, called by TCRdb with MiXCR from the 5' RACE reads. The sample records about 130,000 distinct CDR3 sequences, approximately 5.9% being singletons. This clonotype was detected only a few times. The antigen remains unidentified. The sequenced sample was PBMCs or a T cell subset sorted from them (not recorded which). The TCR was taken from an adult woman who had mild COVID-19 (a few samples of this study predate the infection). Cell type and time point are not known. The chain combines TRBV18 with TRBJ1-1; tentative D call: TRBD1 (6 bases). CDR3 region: CASSGQPNTEAFF. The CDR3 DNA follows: TGTGCCAGCTCAGGACAGCCGAACACTGAAGCTTTCTTT.